The TCR beta chain described here comes from a study of blood T cell repertoires in COVID-19. Germline values: CDR1 WSHSY, CDR2 SAAADI. The CDR3 totals 16 residues. V was clipped by 8 bases and J by 3 bases; unmatched bases: 12. Libraries were prepared by immunoSEQ multiplex PCR; TCRdb keeps only in-frame clonotypes and omits some of them. This table holds about 43,000 clones, around nine tenths found once. The rearrangement joins TRBV10-2 to TRBJ1-3; TRBD1 agrees at 8 bases. The TCR comes from a man aged 40-50 years with COVID-19, enrolled during active disease. The source material was peripheral blood. The chain's CDR3 is CASAAAGTGVGNTIYF. DNA for the CDR3: TGCGCCAGCGCGGCGGCCGGGACAGGAGTTGGAAACACCATATATTTT.